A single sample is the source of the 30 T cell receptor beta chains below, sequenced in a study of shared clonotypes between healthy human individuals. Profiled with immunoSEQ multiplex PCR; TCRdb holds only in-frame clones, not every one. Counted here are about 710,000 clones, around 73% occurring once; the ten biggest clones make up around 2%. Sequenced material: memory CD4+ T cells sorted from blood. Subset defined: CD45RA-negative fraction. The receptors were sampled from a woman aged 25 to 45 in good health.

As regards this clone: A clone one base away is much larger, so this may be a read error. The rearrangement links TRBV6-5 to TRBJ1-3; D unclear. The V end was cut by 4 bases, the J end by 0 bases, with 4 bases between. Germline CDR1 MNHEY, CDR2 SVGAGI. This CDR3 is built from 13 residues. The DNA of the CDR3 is TGTGCCAGCAGTTTATACTCTGGAAACACCATATATTTT. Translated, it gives CASSLYSGNTIYF.

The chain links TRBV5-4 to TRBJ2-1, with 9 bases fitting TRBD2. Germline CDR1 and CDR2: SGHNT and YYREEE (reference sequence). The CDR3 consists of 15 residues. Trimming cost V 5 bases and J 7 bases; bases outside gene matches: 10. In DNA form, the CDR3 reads TGTGCCAGCAGATTAGGCGGGAGGGGGATTAATGAGCAGTTCTTC. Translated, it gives CASRLGGRGINEQFF.

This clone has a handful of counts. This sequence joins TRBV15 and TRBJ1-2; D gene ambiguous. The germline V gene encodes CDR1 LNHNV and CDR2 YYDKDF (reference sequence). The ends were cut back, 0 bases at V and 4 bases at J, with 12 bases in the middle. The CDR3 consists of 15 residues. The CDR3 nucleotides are TGTGCCACCAGCAGAGATGCTGGGCCGAGCTATGGCTACACCTTC. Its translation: CATSRDAGPSYGYTF. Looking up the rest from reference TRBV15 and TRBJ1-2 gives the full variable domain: DAMVIQNPRYQVTQFGKPVTLSCSQTLNHNVMYWYQQKSSQAPKLLFHYYDKDFNNEADTPDNFQSRRPNTSFCFLDIRSPGLGDTAMYLCATSRDAGPSYGYTFGSGTRLTVV.

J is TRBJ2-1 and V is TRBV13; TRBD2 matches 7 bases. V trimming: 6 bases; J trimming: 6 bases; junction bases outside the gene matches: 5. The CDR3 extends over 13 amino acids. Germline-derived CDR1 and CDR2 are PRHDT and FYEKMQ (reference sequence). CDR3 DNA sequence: TGTGCCAGCAGTCCCAGGACTAGCAATGAGCAGTTCTTC. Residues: CASSPRTSNEQFF.

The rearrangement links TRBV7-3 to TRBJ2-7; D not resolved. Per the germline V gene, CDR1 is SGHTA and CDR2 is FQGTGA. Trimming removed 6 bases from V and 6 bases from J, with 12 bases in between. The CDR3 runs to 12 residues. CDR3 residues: CASRAPPGEQYF. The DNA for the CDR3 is TGTGCCAGCAGAGCCCCCCCCGGCGAGCAGTACTTC.

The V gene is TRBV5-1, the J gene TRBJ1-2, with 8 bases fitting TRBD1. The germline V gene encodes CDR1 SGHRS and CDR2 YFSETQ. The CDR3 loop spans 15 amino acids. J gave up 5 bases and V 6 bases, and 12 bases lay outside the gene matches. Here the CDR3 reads CASNFAPGGEYGYTF. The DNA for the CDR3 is TGCGCCAGCAATTTCGCTCCAGGGGGCGAATATGGCTACACCTTC.

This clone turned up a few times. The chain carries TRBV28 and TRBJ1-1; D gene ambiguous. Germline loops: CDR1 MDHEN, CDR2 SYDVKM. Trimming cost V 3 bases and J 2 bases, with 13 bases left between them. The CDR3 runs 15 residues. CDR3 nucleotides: TGTGCCAGCAGTTTGCGACTGAACCATAACACTGAAGCTTTCTTT. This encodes CASSLRLNHNTEAFF.

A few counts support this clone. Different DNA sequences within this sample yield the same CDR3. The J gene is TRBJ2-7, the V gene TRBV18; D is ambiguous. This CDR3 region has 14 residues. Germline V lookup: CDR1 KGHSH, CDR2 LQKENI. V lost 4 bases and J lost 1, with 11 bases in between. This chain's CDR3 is CASSHDSSSYEQYF. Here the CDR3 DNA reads TGTGCCAGCTCACATGACTCGTCGTCCTACGAGCAGTACTTC.

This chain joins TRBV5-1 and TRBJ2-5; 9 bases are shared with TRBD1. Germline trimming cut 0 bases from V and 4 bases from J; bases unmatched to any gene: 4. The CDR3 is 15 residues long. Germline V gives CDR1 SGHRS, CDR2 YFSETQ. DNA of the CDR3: TGCGCCAGCAGCTTGGGGGTGGGACAGGGAGAGACCCAGTACTTC. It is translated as CASSLGVGQGETQYF.

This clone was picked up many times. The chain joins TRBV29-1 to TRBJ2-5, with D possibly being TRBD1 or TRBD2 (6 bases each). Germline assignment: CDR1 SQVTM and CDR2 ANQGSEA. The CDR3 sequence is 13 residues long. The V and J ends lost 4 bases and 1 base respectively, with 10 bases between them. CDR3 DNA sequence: TGCAGCGTTGTCGGGGGCGTCCAAGAGACCCAGTACTTC. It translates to CSVVGGVQETQYF.

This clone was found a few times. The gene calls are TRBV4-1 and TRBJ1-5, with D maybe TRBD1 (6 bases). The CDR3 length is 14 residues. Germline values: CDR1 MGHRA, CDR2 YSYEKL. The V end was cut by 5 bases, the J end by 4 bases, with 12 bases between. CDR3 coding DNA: TGCGCCAGCAGCAGGGACATCCTTAATCAGCCCCAGCATTTT. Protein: CASSRDILNQPQHF.

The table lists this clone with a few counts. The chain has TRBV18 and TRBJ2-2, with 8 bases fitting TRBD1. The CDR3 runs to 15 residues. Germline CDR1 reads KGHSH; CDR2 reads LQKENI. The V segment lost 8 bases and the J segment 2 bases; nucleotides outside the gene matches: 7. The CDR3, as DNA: TGTGCCAGCACGACAGGGGCGTATAACACCGGGGAGCTGTTTTTT. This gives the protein CASTTGAYNTGELFF.

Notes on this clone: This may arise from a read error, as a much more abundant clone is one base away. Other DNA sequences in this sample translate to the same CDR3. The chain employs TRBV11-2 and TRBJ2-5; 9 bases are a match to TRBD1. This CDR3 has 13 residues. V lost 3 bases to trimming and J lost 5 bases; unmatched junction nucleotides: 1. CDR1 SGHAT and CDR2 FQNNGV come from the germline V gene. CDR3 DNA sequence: TGTGCCAGCAGCTTTGGACAGGGGGAGACCCAGTACTTC. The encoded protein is CASSFGQGETQYF.

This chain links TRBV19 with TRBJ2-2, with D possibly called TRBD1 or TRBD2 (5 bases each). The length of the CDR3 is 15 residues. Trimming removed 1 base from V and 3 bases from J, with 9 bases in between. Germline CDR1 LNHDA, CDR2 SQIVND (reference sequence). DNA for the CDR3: TGTGCCAGTAGTATAGTGGGGACCTACACCGGGGAGCTGTTTTTT. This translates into CASSIVGTYTGELFF. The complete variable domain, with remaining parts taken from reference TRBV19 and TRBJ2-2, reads DGGITQSPKYLFRKEGQNVTLSCEQNLNHDAMYWYRQDPGQGLRLIYYSQIVNDFQKGDIAEGYSVSREKKESFPLTVTSAQKNPTAFYLCASSIVGTYTGELFFGEGSRLTVL.

For the CDR3, the DNA is TGCAGTGCTAGAAAGGGGCGAGGCTACACCTTC. This encodes CSARKGRGYTF. The chain links TRBV20-1 to TRBJ1-2; tentatively, D is TRBD1 (5 bases). Trimming took 2 bases from V and 8 from J, leaving 9 bases between them. The CDR3 runs to 11 residues. CDR1 is DFQATT, CDR2 SNEGSKA, per germline (reference sequence).

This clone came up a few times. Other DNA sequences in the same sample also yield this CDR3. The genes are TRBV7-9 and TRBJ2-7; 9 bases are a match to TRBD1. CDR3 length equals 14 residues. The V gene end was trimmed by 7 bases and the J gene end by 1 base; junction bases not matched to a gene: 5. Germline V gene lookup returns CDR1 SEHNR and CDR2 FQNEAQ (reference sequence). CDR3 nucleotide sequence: TGTGCCAGCATCCGGGGACAGGGATCCTACGAGCAGTACTTC. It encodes CASIRGQGSYEQYF. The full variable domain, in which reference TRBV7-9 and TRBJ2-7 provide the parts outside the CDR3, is DTGVSQNPRHKITKRGQNVTFRCDPISEHNRLYWYRQTLGQGPEFLTYFQNEAQLEKSRLLSDRFSAERPKGSFSTLEIQRTEQGDSAMYLCASIRGQGSYEQYFGPGTRLTVT.

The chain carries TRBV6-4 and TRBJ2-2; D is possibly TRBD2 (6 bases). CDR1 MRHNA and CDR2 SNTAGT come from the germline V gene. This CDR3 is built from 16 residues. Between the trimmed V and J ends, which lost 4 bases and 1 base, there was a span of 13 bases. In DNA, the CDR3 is TGTGCCAGCAGTGGCGGACTAAATTTGAACACCGGGGAGCTGTTTTTT. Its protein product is CASSGGLNLNTGELFF.

As DNA, the CDR3 is TGTGCCAGCTCAGCCCGGACAGGAGCCTATGGCTACACCTTC. Translating it yields CASSARTGAYGYTF. V gene TRBV18 combines with J gene TRBJ1-2; 7 bases align to TRBD1. V lost 5 bases to trimming and J lost 4 bases; unmatched junction nucleotides: 7. The CDR3 runs to 14 residues. Germline CDR1 KGHSH, CDR2 LQKENI.

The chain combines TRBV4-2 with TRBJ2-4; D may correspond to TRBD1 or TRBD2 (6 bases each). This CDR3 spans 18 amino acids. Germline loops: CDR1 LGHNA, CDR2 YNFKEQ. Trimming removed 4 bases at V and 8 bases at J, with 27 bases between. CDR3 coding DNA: TGTGCCAGCAGCCCCACCCCAGGGGAGGCGTGGATTACGGACATTCAGTACTTC. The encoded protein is CASSPTPGEAWITDIQYF.

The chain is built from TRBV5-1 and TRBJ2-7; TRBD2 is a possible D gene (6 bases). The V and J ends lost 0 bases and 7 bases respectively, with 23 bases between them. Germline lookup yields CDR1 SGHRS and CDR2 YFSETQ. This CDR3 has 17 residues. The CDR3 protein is CASSLAPGLASSREQYF. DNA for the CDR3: TGCGCCAGCAGCTTGGCCCCGGGACTCGCCTCGTCTCGGGAGCAGTACTTC.

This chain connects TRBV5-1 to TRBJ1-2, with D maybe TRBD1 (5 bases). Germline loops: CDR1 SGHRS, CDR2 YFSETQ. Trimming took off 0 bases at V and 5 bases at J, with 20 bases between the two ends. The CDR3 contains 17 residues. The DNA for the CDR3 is TGCGCCAGCAGCTTGGGGCAGGCCCAAATGGGGGGATATGGCTACACCTTC. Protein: CASSLGQAQMGGYGYTF.

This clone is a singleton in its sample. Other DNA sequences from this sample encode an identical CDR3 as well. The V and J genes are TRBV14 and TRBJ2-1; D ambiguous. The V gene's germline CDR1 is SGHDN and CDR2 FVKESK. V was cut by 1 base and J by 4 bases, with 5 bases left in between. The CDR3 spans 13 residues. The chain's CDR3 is CASSQGEYNEQFF. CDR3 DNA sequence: TGTGCCAGCAGCCAAGGGGAATACAATGAGCAGTTCTTC. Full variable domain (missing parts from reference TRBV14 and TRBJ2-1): EAGVTQFPSHSVIEKGQTVTLRCDPISGHDNLYWYRRVMGKEIKFLLHFVKESKQDESGMPNNRFLAERTGGTYSTLKVQPAELEDSGVYFCASSQGEYNEQFFGPGTRLTVL.

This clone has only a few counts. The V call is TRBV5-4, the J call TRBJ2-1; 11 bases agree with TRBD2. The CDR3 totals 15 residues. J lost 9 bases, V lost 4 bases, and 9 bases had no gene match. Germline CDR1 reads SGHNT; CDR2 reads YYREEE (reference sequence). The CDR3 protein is CASSPRLAGPVEQFF. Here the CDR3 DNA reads TGTGCCAGCAGCCCCAGACTAGCGGGACCGGTTGAGCAGTTCTTC. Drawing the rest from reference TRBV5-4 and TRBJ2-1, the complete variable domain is ETGVTQSPTHLIKTRGQQVTLRCSSQSGHNTVSWYQQALGQGPQFIFQYYREEENGRGNFPPRFSGLQFPNYSSELNVNALELDDSALYLCASSPRLAGPVEQFFGPGTRLTVL.

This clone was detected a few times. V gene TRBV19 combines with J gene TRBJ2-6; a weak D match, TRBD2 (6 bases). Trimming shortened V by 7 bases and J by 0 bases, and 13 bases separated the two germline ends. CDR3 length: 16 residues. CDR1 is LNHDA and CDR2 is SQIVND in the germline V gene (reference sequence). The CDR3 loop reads CASTPHGGSGANVLTF. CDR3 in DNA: TGTGCCAGTACCCCCCACGGGGGCTCTGGGGCCAACGTCCTGACTTTC.

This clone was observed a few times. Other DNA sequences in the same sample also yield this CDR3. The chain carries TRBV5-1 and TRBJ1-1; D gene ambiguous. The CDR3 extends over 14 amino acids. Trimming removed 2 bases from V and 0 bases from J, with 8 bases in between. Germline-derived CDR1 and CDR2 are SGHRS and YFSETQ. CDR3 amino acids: CASSLANLNTEAFF. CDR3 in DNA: TGCGCCAGCAGCTTAGCAAACTTGAACACTGAAGCTTTCTTT.

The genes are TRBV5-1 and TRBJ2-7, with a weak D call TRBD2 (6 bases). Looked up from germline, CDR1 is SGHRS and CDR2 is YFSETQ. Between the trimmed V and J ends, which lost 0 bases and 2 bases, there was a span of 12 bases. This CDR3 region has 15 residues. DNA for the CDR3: TGCGCCAGCAGCTTGGCTGGACTACCTACCTACGAGCAGTACTTC. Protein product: CASSLAGLPTYEQYF.

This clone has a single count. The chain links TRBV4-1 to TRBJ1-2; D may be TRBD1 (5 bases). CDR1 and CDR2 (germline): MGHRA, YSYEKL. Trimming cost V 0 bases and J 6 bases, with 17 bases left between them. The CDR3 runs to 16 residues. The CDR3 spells CASSQDRAQGGNGYTF. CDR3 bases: TGCGCCAGCAGCCAAGATCGGGCCCAGGGCGGGAATGGCTACACCTTC.

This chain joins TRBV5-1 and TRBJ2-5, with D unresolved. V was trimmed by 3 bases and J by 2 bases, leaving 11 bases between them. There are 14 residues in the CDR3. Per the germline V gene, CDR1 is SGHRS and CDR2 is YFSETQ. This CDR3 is CASSSTLNQETQYF. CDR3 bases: TGCGCCAGCAGCTCGACACTTAATCAAGAGACCCAGTACTTC.

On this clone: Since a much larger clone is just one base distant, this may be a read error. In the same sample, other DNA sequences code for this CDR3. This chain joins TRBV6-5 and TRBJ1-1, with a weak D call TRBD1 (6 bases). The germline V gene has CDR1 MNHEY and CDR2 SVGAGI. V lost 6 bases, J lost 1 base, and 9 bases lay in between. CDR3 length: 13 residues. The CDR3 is CASRRQANTEAFF. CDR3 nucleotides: TGTGCCAGCAGACGACAGGCGAACACTGAAGCTTTCTTT.

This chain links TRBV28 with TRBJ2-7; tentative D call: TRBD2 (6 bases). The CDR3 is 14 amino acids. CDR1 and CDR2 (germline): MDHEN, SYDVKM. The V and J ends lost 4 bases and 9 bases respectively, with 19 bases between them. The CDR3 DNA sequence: TGTGCCAGCAGTTCCCCTACCGGGGGAGAGCTGCAGTACTTC. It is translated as CASSSPTGGELQYF.